This paragraph reports one T cell receptor beta chain. Its antigen is undetermined. Trimming took 5 bases from V and 11 from J; bases not matched to a gene: 14. The CDR3 contains 15 residues. CDR1 SEHNR and CDR2 FQNEAQ come from the germline V gene (reference sequence). The sample is drawn from a study of cytomegalovirus exposure and HLA in healthy donors. Amplification used 60 Vbeta primers and 13 Jbeta primers. Data came from immunoSEQ multiplex PCR; TCRdb stores just in-frame clones and leaves some out. The sample yields 120,000 or so clones, 80% seen once. Notes on the study in general: Despite most TCR sequences being rare, some public TCRs occurred in many donors.

V and J are TRBV7-9 and TRBJ1-1, with 10 bases aligning to TRBD1. This TCR derives from a young man in good health and CMV-seropositive. Sequenced input: PBMCs. The DNA for the CDR3 is TGTGCCAGCAGCCCTTACGGGACAGGGGCGACTGGTGCTTTCTTT. Encoded protein: CASSPYGTGATGAFF.